The 8 T cell receptor beta chains given below trace back to one sample, sequenced in a study of CD8+ T cells in alopecia areata (dated by TCRdb to the late 2010s). The library was made by the immunoSEQ multiplex PCR assay. To provide template for TCR sequencing, every sample had RNA extracted and reverse transcribed into cDNA. In its TCRdb copy, this immuneACCESS table keeps in-frame sequences only and misses some clones. Where compared with another copy, unresolved V genes explain less than half of these, and the others have no known cause. The sample has around 140,000 clones on record, around 87% of them singletons. Roughly 15% of the sample comes from the top ten. According to the study, the label for this sample's time point signals: baseline before oral tofacitinib. The sequencing here drew on CD8+ T cells sorted from blood, taken at week 0. The receptors shown here come from a human donor with alopecia areata.

V is TRBV30 and J is TRBJ1-1, with TRBD1 matching 10 bases. This CDR3 region has 14 residues. The germline V gene has CDR1 GTSNPN and CDR2 SVGIG (reference sequence). Trimming removed 1 base from V and 2 bases from J; junction bases left unmatched: 1. For the CDR3, the DNA is TGTGCCTGGAGTGGGACAGGGGGTAACACTGAAGCTTTCTTT. It specifies CAWSGTGGNTEAFF.

This clone has only one observation. The rearrangement uses TRBV11-1 and TRBJ2-5, with D possibly being TRBD2 (5 bases). Trimming took off 8 bases at V and 3 bases at J, with 16 bases between the two ends. The CDR3 covers 14 residues. Per the germline V gene, CDR1 is SGHAT and CDR2 is FQDESV (reference sequence). The CDR3 loop reads CASQSHYGEETQYF. The CDR3 coding sequence is TGTGCCAGCCAATCACACTACGGGGAAGAGACCCAGTACTTC. Full variable domain (rest looked up from reference TRBV11-1 and TRBJ2-5): EAEVAQSPRYKITEKSQAVAFWCDPISGHATLYWYRQILGQGPELLVQFQDESVVDDSQLPKDRFSAERLKGVDSTLKIQPAELGDSAMYLCASQSHYGEETQYFGPGTRLLVL.

J is TRBJ1-1 and V is TRBV29-1, with TRBD1 matching 8 bases. The germline CDR1 and CDR2 sequences are SQVTM and ANQGSEA. J lost 5 bases, V lost 7 bases, and 6 bases had no gene match. This CDR3 has 12 amino acids. In nucleotides, the CDR3 is TGCAGCGCTTCCAGACAGGGGACTGAAGCTTTCTTT. This encodes CSASRQGTEAFF.

V gene TRBV19 combines with J gene TRBJ2-7; possible D gene TRBD2, 5 bases. The V gene's germline CDR1 is LNHDA and CDR2 SQIVND (reference sequence). V gave up 3 bases and J gave up 5 bases, with 11 bases separating them. The CDR3 has 13 residues. CDR3 sequence reads: CASSIYAGDEQYF. The CDR3 DNA reads TGTGCCAGTAGTATTTATGCCGGGGACGAGCAGTACTTC. The full variable domain, its missing parts supplied by reference TRBV19 and TRBJ2-7, is DGGITQSPKYLFRKEGQNVTLSCEQNLNHDAMYWYRQDPGQGLRLIYYSQIVNDFQKGDIAEGYSVSREKKESFPLTVTSAQKNPTAFYLCASSIYAGDEQYFGPGTRLTVT.

The chain has TRBV10-3 and TRBJ1-1, with D unclear. Germline CDR1 and CDR2: ENHRY and SYGVKD. The CDR3 totals 13 residues. V dropped 3 bases and J dropped 0 bases, with 5 bases sitting between them. The CDR3 DNA reads as TGTGCCATCAGTGAAAAGTTGAACACTGAAGCTTTCTTT. It yields the protein CAISEKLNTEAFF.

The chain links TRBV19 to TRBJ2-1, with 9 bases that match TRBD1. J was trimmed by 11 bases and V by 9 bases; bases with no gene match: 5. Germline CDR1 is LNHDA and CDR2 is SQIVND (reference sequence). The CDR3 contains 11 residues. CDR3 protein: CASRTGGKQFF. The CDR3 coding sequence is TGTGCCAGCAGAACAGGGGGCAAGCAGTTCTTC.

The chain carries TRBV29-1 and TRBJ2-1; D is perhaps TRBD1 or TRBD2 (7 bases each). V lost 3 bases to trimming and J lost 3 bases, with 24 bases between them. The germline V gene encodes CDR1 SQVTM and CDR2 ANQGSEA. This CDR3 is 18 amino acids long. As DNA, the CDR3 is TGCAGCGTTGAGGCAAGACAGGGTAGGCTAGCGGTCTACAATGAGCAGTTCTTC. Translating gives CSVEARQGRLAVYNEQFF.

The genes are TRBV30 and TRBJ2-7; D not certain. The V and J ends lost 2 bases and 6 bases respectively, with 11 bases between them. There are 12 residues in the CDR3. CDR1 is GTSNPN, CDR2 SVGIG, per germline (reference sequence). The CDR3 loop is CAWSPPGIEQYF. In DNA, the CDR3 is TGTGCCTGGAGTCCCCCCGGAATCGAGCAGTACTTC.